These 23 T cell receptor beta chains were all obtained from the same sample, sequenced in a study of blood T cell repertoires in COVID-19. Data came from immunoSEQ multiplex PCR; TCRdb stores just in-frame clones and leaves some out. The repertoire holds about 87,000 clones, with over 70% as singletons. Sequenced: peripheral blood. These TCRs come from a woman in her forties or fifties with acute or convalescent COVID-19.

The V and J genes are TRBV7-9 and TRBJ2-7; D perhaps matches TRBD1 (5 bases). Per germline, CDR1 SEHNR and CDR2 FQNEAQ (reference sequence). This CDR3 contains 14 residues. Trimming took off 0 bases at V and 4 bases at J, with 10 bases between the two ends. CDR3 nucleotide sequence: TGTGCCAGCAGCTTAGCTGGCAGGGATTACGAGCAGTACTTC. Translating gives CASSLAGRDYEQYF.

This clone was seen a handful of times. V and J are TRBV7-9 and TRBJ2-5; D unresolved. Germline assignment: CDR1 SEHNR and CDR2 FQNEAQ (reference sequence). The length of the CDR3 is 13 residues. The V end was cut by 1 base, the J end by 2 bases, with 5 bases between. For the CDR3, the DNA is TGTGCCAGCAGCTTAGACAGTCAAGAGACCCAGTACTTC. Protein sequence: CASSLDSQETQYF.

The V and J genes are TRBV6-5 and TRBJ2-5; 10 bases are a match to TRBD2. Germline values: CDR1 MNHEY, CDR2 SVGAGI. V dropped 4 bases and J dropped 2; count of bases not matched to a gene: 1. The length of the CDR3 is 14 residues. The CDR3 here is CASSSSGGQETQYF. In DNA form, the CDR3 reads TGTGCCAGCAGTTCTAGCGGGGGTCAAGAGACCCAGTACTTC.

This clone was counted between two and nine times. V usage is TRBV28 and J usage is TRBJ1-1, with a tentative D call TRBD1 (6 bases). This CDR3 has 16 residues. From germline, CDR1 is MDHEN and CDR2 SYDVKM. V gave up 10 bases and J gave up 1 base, with 22 bases separating them. This CDR3 is CATLSREGGSNTEAFF. CDR3 nucleotides: TGTGCCACCCTTAGCCGTGAGGGGGGGTCGAACACTGAAGCTTTCTTT.

Comment on this clone: Other nucleotide sequences in the sample specify the same CDR3. The V call is TRBV2, the J call TRBJ2-6; 7 nucleotides line up with TRBD2. The V gene end was trimmed by 6 bases and the J gene end by 4 bases; junction bases not matched to a gene: 6. The CDR3 loop spans 15 amino acids. Germline V lookup: CDR1 SNHLY, CDR2 FYNNEI. The CDR3 DNA sequence: TGTGCCAGCAGCCTGCGGGGGTCCGGGGCCAACGTCCTGACTTTC. Its protein is CASSLRGSGANVLTF.

This clone appeared once. The chain has TRBV2 and TRBJ1-1; D gene ambiguous. In germline, CDR1 is SNHLY, CDR2 FYNNEI. The CDR3 spans 14 residues. Trimming stripped 7 bases from V and 0 bases from J, with 12 bases between. The CDR3 region has the DNA TGTGCCAGCATTCATCGGAGATTGAACACTGAAGCTTTCTTT. Protein product: CASIHRRLNTEAFF.

J is TRBJ1-4 and V is TRBV28, with no clear D. CDR1 and CDR2 from the germline V gene are MDHEN and SYDVKM. Trimming removed 3 bases at V and 8 bases at J, with 19 bases between. The CDR3 loop spans 16 amino acids. CDR3 in amino acids: CASSFGQVLRTEKLFF. The CDR3 DNA follows: TGTGCCAGCAGTTTTGGTCAGGTTCTCCGAACGGAAAAACTGTTTTTT.

This clone was picked up many times. The chain couples TRBV28 to TRBJ1-5, with D unresolved. Trimming took 1 base from V and 0 from J, leaving 7 bases between them. Germline values: CDR1 MDHEN, CDR2 SYDVKM. The CDR3 loop spans 15 amino acids. CDR3 protein: CASSLSGISNQPQHF. The CDR3, as DNA: TGTGCCAGCAGTTTATCAGGTATTAGCAATCAGCCCCAGCATTTT.

This chain links TRBV30 with TRBJ2-7; TRBD1 matches at 9 bases. Germline V lookup: CDR1 GTSNPN, CDR2 SVGIG (reference sequence). The CDR3 runs 15 residues. The junction had 13 bases not matched to a gene; V was cut back by 2 bases and J by 8 bases. The CDR3 sequence is CAWSKGGQGTLKQYF. CDR3 DNA: TGTGCCTGGAGTAAAGGGGGACAGGGCACCCTAAAGCAGTACTTC.

This rearrangement joins TRBV27 to TRBJ2-1; maybe TRBD2 (6 bases). Germline V gene data show CDR1 as MNHEY and CDR2 as SMNVEV (reference sequence). CDR3 length: 19 residues. V was trimmed by 4 bases and J by 0 bases, leaving 22 bases between them. The CDR3 DNA reads as TGTGCCAGCAGTTCCTCTCCTAGGCAGCGGGTCGACTCCTACAATGAGCAGTTCTTC. It is translated as CASSSSPRQRVDSYNEQFF.

This clone was observed a few times. The rearrangement links TRBV6-2 or TRBV6-3 to TRBJ1-2; no definite D call. The CDR3 totals 16 residues. Trimming took off 0 bases at V and 5 bases at J, with 16 bases between the two ends. Germline CDR1 reads MNHEY; CDR2 reads SVGEGT. The CDR3 nucleotides are TGTGCCAGCAGTTACTCGGTCCGACACACGCAATATGGCTACACCTTC. It codes for CASSYSVRHTQYGYTF.

This rearrangement joins TRBV27 to TRBJ1-2; 7 nucleotides line up with TRBD1. Germline assignment: CDR1 MNHEY and CDR2 SMNVEV (reference sequence). The CDR3 has 13 residues. The V and J ends lost 6 bases and 8 bases, in that order; junction bases with no gene match: 9. CDR3 amino acids: CASSQVTGSGYTF. In DNA, the CDR3 is TGTGCCAGCAGCCAGGTGACAGGGAGCGGCTACACCTTC.

The genes are TRBV9 and TRBJ2-3; 10 bases match TRBD2. This CDR3 contains 14 residues. V lost 7 bases to trimming and J lost 1 base; unmatched junction nucleotides: 3. The germline CDR1 and CDR2 sequences are SGDLS and YYNGEE. The DNA of the CDR3 is TGTGCCAGCTCGAGCGGGGGGGGCACAGATACGCAGTATTTT. Translation gives CASSSGGGTDTQYF. Combining the CDR3 with reference TRBV9 and TRBJ2-3 gives the whole variable domain DSGVTQTPKHLITATGQRVTLRCSPRSGDLSVYWYQQSLDQGLQFLIQYYNGEERAKGNILERFSAQQFPDLHSELNLSSLELGDSALYFCASSSGGGTDTQYFGPGTRLTVL.

The chain couples TRBV12-3 or TRBV12-4 to TRBJ2-3; 8 bases are a match to TRBD1. Unmatched junction bases numbered 3, after V lost 4 bases and J lost 9 bases. The CDR3 is 12 amino acids. The CDR3 here is CASSSDRVTQYF. The CDR3 DNA reads TGTGCCAGCAGTTCGGACAGGGTAACGCAGTATTTT.

The chain combines TRBV5-1 with TRBJ2-5; 7 bases line up with TRBD2. From germline, CDR1 is SGHRS and CDR2 YFSETQ. The V segment lost 6 bases and the J segment 5 bases; nucleotides outside the gene matches: 10. The CDR3 covers 14 residues. CDR3 nucleotide sequence: TGCGCCAGCACCCCTCGGAGCGGGGTCGAGACCCAGTACTTC. Protein product: CASTPRSGVETQYF.

This clone was recorded only once. V usage is TRBV7-2 and J usage is TRBJ1-5; no definite D call. V gave up 8 bases and J gave up 3 bases, with 11 bases separating them. This CDR3 spans 13 amino acids. Germline V gene sequence: CDR1 SGHTA, CDR2 FQGNSA. In DNA, the CDR3 is TGTGCCAGCGGGTTACAGTTCAATCAGCCCCAGCATTTT. Translated, it gives CASGLQFNQPQHF.

The chain links TRBV29-1 to TRBJ1-1; the D gene is possibly TRBD1 (6 bases). The CDR3 sequence is 13 residues long. With 4 bases removed from V and 3 bases from J, the gap between germline ends came to 12 bases. The germline V gene has CDR1 SQVTM and CDR2 ANQGSEA. The CDR3 reads CSVGGQHHTEAFF. CDR3 coding DNA: TGCAGCGTTGGAGGACAGCACCACACTGAAGCTTTCTTT.

This clone was seen a handful of times. CDR3 residues: CASSPRLAGASSSYNEQFF. DNA of the CDR3: TGTGCCAGCAGCCCCCGACTAGCGGGGGCCTCGAGCTCCTACAATGAGCAGTTCTTC. The chain recombines TRBV3-1 (or the pseudogene TRBV3-2) with TRBJ2-1; 12 bases are a match to TRBD2. This CDR3 comprises 19 residues. The V gene end was trimmed by 4 bases and the J gene end by 0 bases; junction bases not matched to a gene: 10. Germline V gene sequence: CDR1 LGHDT, CDR2 YNNKEL (reference sequence).

This chain uses TRBV9 with TRBJ2-3; TRBD2 aligns across 14 bases. The ends lost 0 bases at V and 6 bases at J; junction bases unmatched: 6. The germline V gene has CDR1 SGDLS and CDR2 YYNGEE. The CDR3 runs 17 residues. The CDR3 DNA sequence: TGTGCCAGCAGCGTAGAGGGACTAGCGGGGGCAACGGATACGCAGTATTTT. It codes for CASSVEGLAGATDTQYF. Full variable domain (missing parts from reference TRBV9 and TRBJ2-3): DSGVTQTPKHLITATGQRVTLRCSPRSGDLSVYWYQQSLDQGLQFLIQYYNGEERAKGNILERFSAQQFPDLHSELNLSSLELGDSALYFCASSVEGLAGATDTQYFGPGTRLTVL.

The J gene is TRBJ1-1, the V gene TRBV4-1, with D tentatively TRBD1 (5 bases). The CDR3 loop spans 15 amino acids. Trimming took off 1 base at V and 1 base at J, with 10 bases between the two ends. CDR1 MGHRA and CDR2 YSYEKL come from the germline V gene. The DNA for the CDR3 is TGCGCCAGCAGCCAAGTAGGGAGGGGGAACACTGAAGCTTTCTTT. This encodes CASSQVGRGNTEAFF.

This clone has only a few counts. The chain has TRBV10-3 and TRBJ2-7; D may be TRBD1 (6 bases). V lost 2 bases and J lost 4, with 15 bases in between. The CDR3 covers 15 residues. In germline, CDR1 is ENHRY, CDR2 SYGVKD. The CDR3 here is CAISEETQGLYEQYF. The CDR3 DNA reads TGTGCCATCAGTGAGGAGACCCAGGGGTTATACGAGCAGTACTTC.

This chain's CDR3 is CASNQGEVSETQYF. CDR3 sequence (DNA): TGCGCCAGCAATCAGGGGGAAGTATCTGAGACCCAGTACTTC. This chain joins TRBV5-1 and TRBJ2-5; 7 bases fit TRBD1. J gave up 5 bases and V 6 bases, and 10 bases lay outside the gene matches. CDR3 length: 14 amino acids. The germline CDR1 and CDR2 sequences are SGHRS and YFSETQ.

The chain uses TRBV7-2 and TRBJ1-1, with TRBD1 matching over 10 bases. Germline lookup yields CDR1 SGHTA and CDR2 FQGNSA. The V gene end was trimmed by 6 bases and the J gene end by 0 bases; junction bases not matched to a gene: 7. This CDR3 comprises 16 residues. The CDR3, as DNA: TGTGCCAGCAGTCTCCGACAGGGGGCCGTGAACACTGAAGCTTTCTTT. Encoded protein: CASSLRQGAVNTEAFF.